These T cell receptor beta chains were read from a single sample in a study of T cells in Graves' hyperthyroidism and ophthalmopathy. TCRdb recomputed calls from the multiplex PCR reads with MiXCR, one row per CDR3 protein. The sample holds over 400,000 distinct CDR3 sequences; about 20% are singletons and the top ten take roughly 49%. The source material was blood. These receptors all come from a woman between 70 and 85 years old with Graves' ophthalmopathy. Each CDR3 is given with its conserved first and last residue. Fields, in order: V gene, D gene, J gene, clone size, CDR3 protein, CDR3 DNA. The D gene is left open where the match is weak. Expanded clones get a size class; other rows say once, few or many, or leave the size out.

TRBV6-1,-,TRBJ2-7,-,CASNPGPRTYEQYF,TGTGCCAGCAACCCCGGTCCTCGGACCTACGAGCAGTACTTC
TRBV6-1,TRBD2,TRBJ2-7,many,CASSERTSGIPTYEQYF,TGTGCCAGCAGTGAAAGGACTAGCGGGATCCCGACCTACGAGCAGTACTTC
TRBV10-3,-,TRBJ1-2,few,CAISALRGSYTF,TGTGCCATCAGTGCACTACGAGGTAGCTACACCTTC
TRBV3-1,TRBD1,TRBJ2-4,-,CAAGSTGVAKNIQYF,TGTGCCGCGGGTTCCACAGGGGTAGCCAAAAACATTCAGTACTTC
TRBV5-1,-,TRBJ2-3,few,CASSLAGRGASDTQYF,TGCGCCAGCAGCTTGGCTGGCAGGGGGGCTTCAGATACGCAGTATTTT
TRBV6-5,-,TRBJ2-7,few,CASSSPGTVSSEQYF,TGTGCCAGCAGTTCCCCCGGGACGGTATCCTCGGAGCAGTACTTC
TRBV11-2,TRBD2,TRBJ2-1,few,CASSLILSSGGLSYNEQFF,TGTGCCAGCAGCTTGATATTATCGTCGGGAGGGCTCTCCTACAATGAGCAGTTCTTC
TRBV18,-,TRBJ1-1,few,CASSPQAEAFF,TGTGCCAGCTCACCACAAGCTGAAGCTTTCTTT
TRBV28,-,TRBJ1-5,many,CASSLIQPQHF,TGTGCCAGCAGTCTAATACAGCCCCAGCATTTT
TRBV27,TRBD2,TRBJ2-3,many,CASSPPVSGKGDTQYF,TGTGCCAGCAGTCCTCCTGTTAGCGGGAAGGGGGATACGCAGTATTTT
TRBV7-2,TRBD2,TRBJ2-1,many,CASNPTSVVYNEQFF,TGTGCCAGCAACCCGACTAGCGTTGTCTACAATGAGCAGTTCTTC
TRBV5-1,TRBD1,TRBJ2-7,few,CASSLQGTHEQYF,TGCGCCAGCAGCTTACAGGGGACCCACGAGCAGTACTTC
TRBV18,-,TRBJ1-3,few,CASSPRRSGNTIYF,TGTGCCAGCTCACCCCGTAGATCTGGAAACACCATATATTTT
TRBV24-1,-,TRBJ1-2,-,CATSDPGRSYGYTF,TGTGCCACCAGTGACCCCGGGAGGAGCTATGGCTACACCTTC
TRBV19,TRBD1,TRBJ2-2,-,CASSTGQRTGELFF,TGTGCCAGTAGTACGGGACAGCGCACCGGGGAGCTGTTTTTT
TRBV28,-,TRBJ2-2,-,CARPNANTGELFF,TGTGCCAGGCCGAACGCGAACACCGGGGAGCTGTTTTTT
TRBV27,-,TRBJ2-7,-,CASSYQTGHEQYF,TGTGCCAGCAGTTACCAGACTGGGCACGAGCAGTACTTC
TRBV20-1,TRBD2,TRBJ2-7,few,CSARDLASGNYEQYF,TGCAGTGCTAGAGATCTCGCTAGCGGGAACTACGAGCAGTACTTC
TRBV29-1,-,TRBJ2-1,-,CSVEHLGYNEQFF,TGCAGCGTTGAACACCTAGGCTACAATGAGCAGTTCTTC
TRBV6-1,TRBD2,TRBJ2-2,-,CASRSGTIGTGELFF,TGTGCCAGCAGATCCGGGACTATAGGCACCGGGGAGCTGTTTTTT
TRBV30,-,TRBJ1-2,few,CAWTTGALGYTF,TGTGCCTGGACGACGGGGGCGTTGGGCTACACCTTC
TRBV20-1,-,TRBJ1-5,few,CSASKANVLTQPQHF,TGCAGTGCTAGCAAGGCCAATGTTTTGACTCAGCCCCAGCATTTT
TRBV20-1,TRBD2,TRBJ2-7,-,CSASHHTPGLAGGYEQYF,TGCAGTGCTAGTCACCACACTCCGGGACTAGCGGGGGGGTACGAGCAGTACTTC
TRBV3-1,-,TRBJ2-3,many,CASSQTGRDTQYF,TGTGCCAGCAGCCAGACGGGGCGGGATACGCAGTATTTT
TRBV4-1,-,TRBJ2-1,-,CASSQQVYSYNEQFF,TGCGCCAGCAGCCAACAGGTGTACTCCTACAATGAGCAGTTCTTC
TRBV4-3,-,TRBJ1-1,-,CASSQVLTSHTEAFF,TGCGCCAGCAGCCAAGTGTTGACAAGCCACACTGAAGCTTTCTTT
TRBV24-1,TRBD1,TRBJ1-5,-,CATSDLAGDSNSNRPQHF,TGTGCCACCAGTGATTTGGCAGGGGACAGTAATAGCAATCGGCCCCAGCATTTT
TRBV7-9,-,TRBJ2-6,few,CASSVRLGGSGANVLTF,TGTGCCAGCAGCGTCAGGTTGGGGGGCTCTGGGGCCAACGTCCTGACTTTC
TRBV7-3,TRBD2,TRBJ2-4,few,CASSPNSGGIQYF,TGTGCCAGCAGCCCTAACTCGGGGGGCATTCAGTACTTC
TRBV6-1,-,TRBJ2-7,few,CASRPRGIYEQYF,TGTGCCAGCAGACCGCGAGGAATCTACGAGCAGTACTTC
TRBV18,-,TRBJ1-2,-,CASSPPGTRDNYGYTF,TGTGCCAGCTCACCACCCGGGACACGGGATAACTATGGCTACACCTTC
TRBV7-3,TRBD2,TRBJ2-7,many,CASSSIAGGRYEQYF,TGTGCCAGCAGCTCCATAGCGGGAGGGCGTTACGAGCAGTACTTC
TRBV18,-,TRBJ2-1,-,CASSPINEQFF,TGTGCCAGCTCACCAATCAATGAGCAGTTCTTC
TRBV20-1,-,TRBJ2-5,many,CSARDGGNVGETQYF,TGCAGTGCTAGAGATGGCGGGAACGTCGGGGAGACCCAGTACTTC
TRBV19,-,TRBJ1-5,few,CASSIVEQPQHF,TGTGCCAGTAGTATAGTCGAGCAGCCCCAGCATTTT
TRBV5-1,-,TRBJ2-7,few,CASSLEAGRTYEQYF,TGCGCCAGCAGCTTGGAGGCAGGGCGAACTTACGAGCAGTACTTC
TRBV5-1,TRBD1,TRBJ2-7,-,CASSSSGTGPYEQYF,TGCGCCAGCAGCTCCTCCGGGACAGGTCCCTACGAGCAGTACTTC
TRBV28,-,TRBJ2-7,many,CASSRFRGLSYEQYF,TGTGCCAGCAGCCGATTCAGGGGCCTCTCCTACGAGCAGTACTTC
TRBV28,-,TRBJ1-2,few,CASTPTGYGYTF,TGTGCCAGCACCCCCACGGGCTATGGCTACACCTTC
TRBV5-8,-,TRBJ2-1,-,CASSPSVSSYNEQFF,TGTGCCAGCAGTCCCAGCGTGAGCTCCTACAATGAGCAGTTCTTC
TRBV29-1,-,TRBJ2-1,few,CSVALGRGDEQFF,TGCAGCGTTGCATTGGGCAGGGGCGATGAGCAGTTCTTC
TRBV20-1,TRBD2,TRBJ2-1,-,CSASSSLTSGSYNEQFF,TGCAGTGCTAGCTCCTCACTGACTAGCGGATCTTACAATGAGCAGTTCTTC
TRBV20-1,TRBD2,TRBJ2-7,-,CSARGLLSGSHSYEQYF,TGCAGTGCTAGAGGCCTTCTGAGCGGGAGTCACTCCTACGAGCAGTACTTC
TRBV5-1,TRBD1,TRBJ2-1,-,CASSRTGGDNEQFF,TGCGCCAGCAGCCGGACAGGGGGGGACAATGAGCAGTTCTTC
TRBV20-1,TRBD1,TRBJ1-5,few,CSAENRGGQPQHF,TGCAGTGCAGAAAACAGGGGCGGTCAGCCCCAGCATTTT
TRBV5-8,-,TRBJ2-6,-,CASSLGTPPGANVLTF,TGTGCCAGCAGCTTAGGGACACCCCCTGGGGCCAACGTCCTGACTTTC
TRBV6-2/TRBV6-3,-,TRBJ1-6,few,CASSYAGSPLHF,TGTGCCAGCAGTTACGCTGGCTCACCCCTCCACTTT
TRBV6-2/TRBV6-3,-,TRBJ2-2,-,CASSYGRSAGELFF,TGTGCCAGCAGTTACGGGCGTTCCGCCGGGGAGCTGTTTTTT
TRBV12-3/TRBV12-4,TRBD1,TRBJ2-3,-,CASRQQGSADTQYF,TGTGCCAGCAGGCAACAGGGGTCGGCAGATACGCAGTATTTT
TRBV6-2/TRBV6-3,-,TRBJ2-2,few,CASRPLGTTNTGELFF,TGTGCCAGCAGACCTCTCGGGACAACGAACACCGGGGAGCTGTTTTTT
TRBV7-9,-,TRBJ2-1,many,CASSSGYSTSSYNEQFF,TGTGCCAGCAGCTCCGGGTATAGCACGAGCTCCTACAATGAGCAGTTCTTC
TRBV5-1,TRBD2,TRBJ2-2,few,CASSDPTSGSSTGELFF,TGCGCCAGCAGCGACCCGACTAGCGGGAGTTCCACCGGGGAGCTGTTTTTT
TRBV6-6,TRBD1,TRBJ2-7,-,CASSYSMWGQGSRYEQYF,TGTGCCAGCAGTTACTCAATGTGGGGACAGGGAAGCCGCTACGAGCAGTACTTC
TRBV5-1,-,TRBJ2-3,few,CASSSRGFSTDTQYF,TGCGCCAGCAGCTCGAGGGGCTTTAGCACAGATACGCAGTATTTT
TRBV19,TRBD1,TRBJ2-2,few,CASRSTGETGELFF,TGTGCCAGCCGCAGCACAGGGGAAACCGGGGAGCTGTTTTTT